This TCR beta chain was found in a study of cytomegalovirus exposure and HLA in healthy donors. Findings and caveats of the study: Reports state that TCR beta sequences accurately predicted most subjects' HLA-A and HLA-B alleles.

PCR primers comprised 60 Vbeta and 13 Jbeta primers. Sequencing used immunoSEQ multiplex PCR; TCRdb keeps in-frame clones, though not all of them. The repertoire consists of around 130,000 clones, with over 70% occurring once and the leading ten covering about 1.5%. About this clone: The antigen is undetermined.

V lost 7 bases and J 1 base, leaving 13 bases between the germline ends. The CDR3 has 13 residues. CDR1 is SQVTM, CDR2 ANQGSEA, per germline. This TCR was sampled from a woman aged 18-35 years in good health and CMV-seronegative. The genes are TRBV29-1 and TRBJ1-1; tentative D call: TRBD1 (5 bases). Sequenced: PBMCs. CDR3 residues: CSAPGQPNTEAFF. CDR3 in DNA: TGCAGCGCCCCCGGACAACCGAACACTGAAGCTTTCTTT.